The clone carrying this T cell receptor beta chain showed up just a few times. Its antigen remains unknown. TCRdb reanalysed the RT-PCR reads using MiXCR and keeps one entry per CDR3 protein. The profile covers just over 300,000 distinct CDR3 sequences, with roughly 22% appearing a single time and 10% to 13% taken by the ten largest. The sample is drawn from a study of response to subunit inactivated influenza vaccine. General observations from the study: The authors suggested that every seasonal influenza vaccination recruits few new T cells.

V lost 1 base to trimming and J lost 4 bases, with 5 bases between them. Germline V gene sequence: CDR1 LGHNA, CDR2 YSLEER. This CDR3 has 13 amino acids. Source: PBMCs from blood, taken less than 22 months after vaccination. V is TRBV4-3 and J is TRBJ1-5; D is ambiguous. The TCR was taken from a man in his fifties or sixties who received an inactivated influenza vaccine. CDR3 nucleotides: TGCGCCAGCAGCCAAGCTCAGAATCAGCCCCAGCATTTT. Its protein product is CASSQAQNQPQHF.